Listed below are T cell receptor beta chains from one sample, sequenced in a study of cytomegalovirus exposure and HLA in healthy donors. Sequencing used immunoSEQ multiplex PCR; TCRdb keeps in-frame clones, though not all of them. Among 170,000 or so clones, approximately 80% were seen once, and the ten largest hold under 2%. Sequencing was done on a sample of PBMCs. These TCRs come from a woman aged 30 to 39 in good health and CMV-seronegative. Each CDR3 is given with its conserved first and last residue. D genes are given only for firm matches. Not every row has a clone size; where given, it reads once, few, many or a size class.

d_gene	v_gene	abundance	j_gene	CDR3aa	CDR3nt
.	TRBV19	.	TRBJ2-7	CASSTYRKSSYEQYF	TGTGCCAGTAGTACCTACAGAAAATCTTCCTACGAGCAGTACTTC
.	TRBV30	.	TRBJ1-1	CAWRPRLKAMNTEAFF	TGTGCCTGGAGGCCAAGACTAAAAGCCATGAACACTGAAGCTTTCTTT
.	TRBV11-2	.	TRBJ1-2	CASSASTGNYGYTF	TGTGCCAGCAGCGCCTCCACAGGGAACTATGGCTACACCTTC
.	TRBV18	.	TRBJ1-1	CASSRQRQIDTEAFF	TGTGCCAGCTCACGACAGCGCCAGATAGACACTGAAGCTTTCTTT
.	TRBV7-3	.	TRBJ2-3	CASSELRTDTQYF	TGTGCCAGCAGCGAACTACGCACAGATACGCAGTATTTT
TRBD1	TRBV6-5	few	TRBJ1-6	CASSSRGTGANSPLHF	TGTGCCAGCAGTTCTCGCGGGACAGGGGCAAATTCACCCCTCCACTTT
TRBD1	TRBV7-9	.	TRBJ2-4	CASSPGQGLDIQYF	TGTGCCAGCAGCCCGGGACAGGGTCTGGACATTCAGTACTTC
.	TRBV18	.	TRBJ2-3	CASSPGSTDTQYF	TGTGCCAGCTCACCCGGTAGCACAGATACGCAGTATTTT
.	TRBV10-3	.	TRBJ1-5	CAIRAGSDSNQPQHF	TGTGCCATCCGGGCGGGGTCGGATAGCAATCAGCCCCAGCATTTT
TRBD1	TRBV7-8	.	TRBJ1-5	CASSSGKGADQPQHF	TGTGCCAGCAGCTCCGGGAAGGGGGCGGATCAGCCCCAGCATTTT
TRBD2	TRBV9	few	TRBJ2-1	CASSVVSGSTSYNEQFF	TGTGCCAGCAGCGTAGTTAGCGGGAGTACTTCCTACAATGAGCAGTTCTTC
TRBD2	TRBV6-1	.	TRBJ2-7	CASSESTGLADFSYEQYF	TGTGCCAGCAGTGAATCCACGGGACTAGCGGATTTCTCCTACGAGCAGTACTTC
.	TRBV7-9	.	TRBJ2-7	CASSRWHEQYF	TGTGCCAGCAGCCGATGGCACGAGCAGTACTTC
.	TRBV6-1	.	TRBJ1-2	CASSETQGPYGYTF	TGTGCCAGCAGTGAAACCCAGGGGCCCTATGGCTACACCTTC
.	TRBV7-3	.	TRBJ1-1	CASSLSRGMNTEAFF	TGTGCCAGCAGCTTATCAAGAGGAATGAACACTGAAGCTTTCTTT
.	TRBV30	.	TRBJ2-1	CAWKKGPGSYNEQFF	TGTGCCTGGAAAAAGGGGCCGGGCTCCTACAATGAGCAGTTCTTC
TRBD1	TRBV28	.	TRBJ2-2	CASRRDRATGELFF	TGTGCCAGCAGAAGGGACAGGGCTACCGGGGAGCTGTTTTTT
.	TRBV5-4	.	TRBJ2-3	CASSPEGFTDTQYF	TGTGCCAGCAGCCCGGAGGGTTTCACAGATACGCAGTATTTT